This entry is about one T cell receptor (beta chain). This record belongs to a study of T cell repertoires in cytomegalovirus infection. TCRdb re-called the reads with MiXCR, one entry per CDR3 protein. The table lists hundreds of thousands of distinct CDR3 sequences, around 9.1% of them singletons. Germline CDR1 and CDR2: KGHSH and LQKENI. V was pared by 3 bases and J by 4 bases, with 21 bases between. This CDR3 comprises 17 residues. This receptor was obtained from a human donor in good health (CMV status not recorded). Some clones in this sample may be carry-over from other donors' samples. Material: PBMCs. The chain recombines TRBV18 with TRBJ1-1, with TRBD1 as a possible D gene (6 bases). This chain's CDR3 is CASSPKSGTPWATEAFF. DNA of the CDR3: TGTGCCAGCTCACCGAAATCGGGGACACCCTGGGCCACTGAAGCTTTCTTT.